The sequence of this T cell receptor (beta chain) was determined in a study of cytomegalovirus exposure and HLA in healthy donors. The PCR made use of 60 Vbeta and 13 Jbeta primers. Measured with immunoSEQ multiplex PCR; TCRdb has only the in-frame clones, and not every one. The table has over 130,000 clones, around 79% seen once. As to this clone: Its target is not known.

Regarding the study as a whole: Highest at DRB1 and lowest at HLA-C, TCR association rates differed among HLA loci in a later analysis.

The receptor's source is a man aged 50-59 years in good health and CMV-seropositive. The specimen sequenced was PBMCs.

The CDR3 reads CASSLARTGEGISPLHF. Here the CDR3 DNA reads TGCGCCAGCAGCTTGGCCCGGACAGGTGAGGGAATTTCACCCCTCCACTTT. This chain links TRBV5-1 with TRBJ1-6; TRBD1 aligns across 7 bases. The CDR3 is 17 amino acids. The V gene end was trimmed by 0 bases and the J gene end by 9 bases; junction bases not matched to a gene: 12. Germline V lookup: CDR1 SGHRS, CDR2 YFSETQ.